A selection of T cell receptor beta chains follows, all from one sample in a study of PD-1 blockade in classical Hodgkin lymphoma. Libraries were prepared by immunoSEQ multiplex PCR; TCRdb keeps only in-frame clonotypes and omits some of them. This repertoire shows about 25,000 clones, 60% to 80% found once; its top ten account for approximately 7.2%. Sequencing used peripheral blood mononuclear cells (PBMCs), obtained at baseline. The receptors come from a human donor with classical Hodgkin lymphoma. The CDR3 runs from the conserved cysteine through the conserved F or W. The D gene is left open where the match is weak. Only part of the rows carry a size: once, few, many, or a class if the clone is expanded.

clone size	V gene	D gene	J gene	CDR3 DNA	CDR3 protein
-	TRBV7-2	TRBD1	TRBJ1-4	TGTGCCAGCAGCTTGGCCGGGACAGGCGATGAAAAACTGTTTTTT	CASSLAGTGDEKLFF
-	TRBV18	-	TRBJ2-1	TGTGCCAGCTCACCACGGAGGGGGCGCGACAATGAGCAGTTCTTC	CASSPRRGRDNEQFF
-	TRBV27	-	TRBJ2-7	TGTGCCAGCCGTTCCCCGCCGGGGTCGGAGTACTTC	CASRSPPGSEYF
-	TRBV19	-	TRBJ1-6	TGTGCCAGTAGTATAGGACAGGAGAACTCACCCCTCCACTTT	CASSIGQENSPLHF
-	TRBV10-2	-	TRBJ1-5	TGCGCCAGCAGTCTTACAGGGCCTAATCAGCCCCAGCATTTT	CASSLTGPNQPQHF
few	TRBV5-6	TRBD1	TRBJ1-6	TGTGCCAGCAGCCTTCGGGACAGGGTCGGTTCACCCCTCCACTTT	CASSLRDRVGSPLHF
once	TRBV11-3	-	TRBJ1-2	TGTGCCAGCAGCTCGGATTGCCGGGTTCGGCGGGGCTATGGCTACACCTTC	CASSSDCRVRRGYGYTF
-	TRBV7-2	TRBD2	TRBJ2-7	TGTGCCAGCAGCACCCGACTAGCGGGGAAACTACGGGAGCAGTACTTC	CASSTRLAGKLREQYF
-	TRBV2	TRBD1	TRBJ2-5	TGTGCCAGCAAAAAAATAGGACAGGGCCAAGAGACCCAGTACTTC	CASKKIGQGQETQYF
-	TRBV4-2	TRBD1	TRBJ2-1	TGTGCCAGCAGCCAAGGGACAGGGGGATCTAGGTACAATGAGCAGTTCTTC	CASSQGTGGSRYNEQFF
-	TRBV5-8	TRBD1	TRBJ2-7	TGTGCCAGCAGCTTGGTGGGACAGGGCGCCTACGAGCAGTACTTC	CASSLVGQGAYEQYF
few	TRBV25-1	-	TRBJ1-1	TGTGCCAGCAGTGAGAACCGGGACACTGAAGCTTTCTTT	CASSENRDTEAFF
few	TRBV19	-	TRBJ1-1	TGTGCCAGTAGATTCGGGCACAACACTGAAGCTTTCTTT	CASRFGHNTEAFF
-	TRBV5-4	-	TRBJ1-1	TGTGCCAGCAGCTTTCAGACAGTTTTTTTAACGAACACTGAAGCTTTCTTT	CASSFQTVFLTNTEAFF
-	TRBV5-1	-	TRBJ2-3	TGCGCCAGCAGCTCCTCGACGGTCTCGGGCACAGATACGCAGTATTTT	CASSSSTVSGTDTQYF
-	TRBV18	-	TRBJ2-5	TGTGCCAGCTCACCACTAGCGAGAGGACAAGAGACCCAGTACTTC	CASSPLARGQETQYF
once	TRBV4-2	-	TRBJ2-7	TGTGCCAGCAGCCAAGGTCCGTGGGCGGACACCTACGAGCAGTACTTC	CASSQGPWADTYEQYF
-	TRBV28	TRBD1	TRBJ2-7	TGTGCCAGCAGTTTACGCACAGGGGGCCTTTCCTACGAGCAGTACTTC	CASSLRTGGLSYEQYF
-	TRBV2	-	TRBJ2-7	TGTGCCAGCAGCGGGCAAAGGACCGCCTACGAGCAGTACTTC	CASSGQRTAYEQYF
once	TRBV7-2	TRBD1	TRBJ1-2	TGTGCCAGCAGCTTAGACAGGGGCTTGAGTGGCTACACCTTC	CASSLDRGLSGYTF
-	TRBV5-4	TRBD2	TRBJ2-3	TGTGCCAGCAGCTCCGGCGGGGGGCATAAGAGCACAGATACGCAGTATTTT	CASSSGGGHKSTDTQYF
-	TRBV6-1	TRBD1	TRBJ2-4	TGTGCCAGCAGTCTCCGACAGGGGGTAAACATTCAGTACTTC	CASSLRQGVNIQYF
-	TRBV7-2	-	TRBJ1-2	TGTGCCAGCAGCTTAGATCGCGGGGCGGACACCTTC	CASSLDRGADTF
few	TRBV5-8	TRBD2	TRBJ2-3	TGTGCCAGCAGCTTGGGCGCGGGGGGGCCAGATACGCAGTATTTT	CASSLGAGGPDTQYF
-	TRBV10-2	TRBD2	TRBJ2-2	TGCGCCAGCAGTGAGTCGAATATCTACGGGGGGGCTGATACCGGGGAGCTGTTTTTT	CASSESNIYGGADTGELFF
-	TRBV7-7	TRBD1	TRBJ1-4	TGTGCTAGCAGCAACAGGGGACCCGGAGAAAAACTGTTTTTT	CASSNRGPGEKLFF
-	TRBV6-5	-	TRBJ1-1	TGTGCCAGCACCTCGGACACTGAAGCTTTCTTT	CASTSDTEAFF
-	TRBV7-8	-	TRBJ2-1	TGTGCCAGCAGCTTAGGCTCGTGGCGGGGAATGGGCTACAATGAGCAGTTCTTC	CASSLGSWRGMGYNEQFF
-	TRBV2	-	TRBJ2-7	TGTGCCAGCAGTGGGGCTGCAGTCTACGAGCAGTACTTC	CASSGAAVYEQYF
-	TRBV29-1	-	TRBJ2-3	TGCAGCGTTGAACCCCAGGTGGGGGGGGCTCTGGATACGCAGTATTTT	CSVEPQVGGALDTQYF
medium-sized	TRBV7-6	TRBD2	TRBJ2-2	TGTGCCAGCAGCGGGACTAGCGGGGGCGGGGAGCTGTTTTTT	CASSGTSGGGELFF
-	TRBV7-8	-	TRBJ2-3	TGTGCCAGCAAAACGGGGGCCTCCACAGATACGCAGTATTTT	CASKTGASTDTQYF
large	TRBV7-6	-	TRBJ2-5	TGTGCCAGCAGCTTAGTGAGGACCCAGTACTTC	CASSLVRTQYF
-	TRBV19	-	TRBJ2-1	TGTGCCAGTACTCCCCGGGTGATCCGCGATAACAATGAGCAGTTCTTC	CASTPRVIRDNNEQFF
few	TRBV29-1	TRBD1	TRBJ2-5	TGCAGCGTTGAAGATCAAAGGTGGGGGACAGCAAAAGAGACCCAGTACTTC	CSVEDQRWGTAKETQYF
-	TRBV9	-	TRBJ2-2	TGTGCCAGCAGCCCAAGGGCAGACATCTCATCGACCGGGGAGCTGTTTTTT	CASSPRADISSTGELFF
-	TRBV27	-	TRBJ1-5	TGTGCCAGCAGTCCACACTTCCTGGGGCCCCAGCATTTT	CASSPHFLGPQHF
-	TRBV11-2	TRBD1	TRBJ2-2	TGTGCCAGCAGCAAAGGGACAGGGGGTACCGGGGAGCTGTTTTTT	CASSKGTGGTGELFF
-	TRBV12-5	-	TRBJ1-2	TGTGCTAGTGGCAAGGAAGCAGGCTATGGCTACACCTTC	CASGKEAGYGYTF
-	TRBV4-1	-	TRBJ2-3	TGCGCCAGCAGCCAAGAGGACATCGAGGCCGATACGCAGTATTTT	CASSQEDIEADTQYF
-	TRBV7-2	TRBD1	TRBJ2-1	TGTGCCAGCAGCCCTAGGACAGGGAGCTCCTACAATGAGCAGTTCTTC	CASSPRTGSSYNEQFF